One sample yielded the 32 T cell receptor beta chains listed below, sequenced in a study of blood T cell repertoires in COVID-19. Measured with immunoSEQ multiplex PCR; TCRdb has only the in-frame clones, and not every one. The sample has roughly 190,000 clones, about 90% seen once. Sequenced: PBMCs or T cells enriched from blood (not recorded which). These TCRs come from a young woman who had recovered from COVID-19.

The rearrangement links TRBV11-3 to TRBJ1-4; D uncertain. The germline V gene encodes CDR1 SGHNT and CDR2 YENEEA. The V end was cut by 4 bases, the J end by 6 bases, with 9 bases between. The CDR3 runs 13 residues. CDR3 in amino acids: CASSSVPDEKLFF. The CDR3, as DNA: TGTGCCAGCAGCTCGGTACCGGATGAAAAACTGTTTTTT.

This clone came up once. V gene TRBV7-9 combines with J gene TRBJ1-4; D remains ambiguous. Trimming pared 0 bases from V and 0 bases from J, leaving 11 bases between. CDR1 and CDR2 from the germline V gene are SEHNR and FQNEAQ (reference sequence). The CDR3 is 17 amino acids. Here the CDR3 reads CASSLATAVATNEKLFF. The CDR3 DNA reads as TGTGCCAGCAGCTTAGCGACTGCAGTAGCAACTAATGAAAAACTGTTTTTT.

A single count supports this clone. This chain joins TRBV24-1 and TRBJ2-1; D gene ambiguous. The V and J ends lost 3 bases and 0 bases respectively, with 14 bases between them. The CDR3 consists of 17 residues. Per germline, CDR1 KGHDR and CDR2 SFDVKD. The CDR3 DNA sequence: TGTGCCACCAGTGATCAAAGGTCACAGAGCTCCTACAATGAGCAGTTCTTC. Translating it yields CATSDQRSQSSYNEQFF.

The chain couples TRBV28 to TRBJ2-7, with 11 positions matching TRBD1. Looked up from germline, CDR1 is MDHEN and CDR2 is SYDVKM. The CDR3 contains 18 residues. The junction had 16 bases not matched to a gene; V was cut back by 5 bases and J by 4 bases. CDR3 nucleotides: TGTGCCAGCAGTGGCGAGAGGGACAGGGGGAGAATAGGTTACGAGCAGTACTTC. It encodes CASSGERDRGRIGYEQYF.

This clone was picked up one time. The rearrangement links TRBV10-3 to TRBJ1-3; D is unclear. V lost 2 bases, J lost 0 bases, and 8 bases lay in between. Germline values: CDR1 ENHRY, CDR2 SYGVKD. This CDR3 is built from 15 residues. DNA of the CDR3: TGTGCCATCAGTGAGACCTCCGGCTCTGGAAACACCATATATTTT. It translates to CAISETSGSGNTIYF.

The genes are TRBV9 and TRBJ1-1; TRBD1 might be the D (6 bases). The CDR3 spans 14 residues. Germline CDR1 is SGDLS and CDR2 is YYNGEE. V was pared by 4 bases and J by 3 bases, with 13 bases between. The CDR3 coding sequence is TGTGCCAGCAGCCCCTCCAACAGGGACACTGAAGCTTTCTTT. As protein: CASSPSNRDTEAFF.

V usage is TRBV6-2 or TRBV6-3 and J usage is TRBJ1-1; D is unresolved. Germline assignment: CDR1 MNHEY and CDR2 SVGEGT. Deletions cut 3 bases from V and 4 bases from J, with 6 bases between. CDR3 length: 12 amino acids. CDR3 loop: CASSYYGTEAFF. CDR3 bases: TGTGCCAGCAGTTATTACGGCACTGAAGCTTTCTTT.

The rearrangement joins TRBV27 to TRBJ2-3, with a weak D call TRBD1 (6 bases). The length of the CDR3 is 15 residues. Germline assignment: CDR1 MNHEY and CDR2 SMNVEV (reference sequence). V dropped 6 bases and J dropped 1 base, with 14 bases sitting between them. CDR3 protein: CASSGRQEGTDTQYF. The CDR3 bases are TGTGCCAGCAGCGGCCGACAGGAAGGCACAGATACGCAGTATTTT.

The chain has TRBV5-8 and TRBJ1-2; 8 bases fit TRBD1. V lost 5 bases, J lost 0 bases, and 9 bases stayed unmatched. Germline V lookup: CDR1 SGHTS, CDR2 YDEGEE. The CDR3 spans 16 residues. The CDR3: CASSQIQGAANYGYTF. DNA of the CDR3: TGTGCCAGCAGTCAAATCCAGGGGGCCGCTAACTATGGCTACACCTTC. Full variable domain (rest looked up from reference TRBV5-8 and TRBJ1-2): EAGVTQSPTHLIKTRGQQATLRCSPISGHTSVYWYQQALGLGLQFLLWYDEGEERNRGNFPPRFSGRQFPNYSSELNVNALELEDSALYLCASSQIQGAANYGYTFGSGTRLTVV.

This chain uses TRBV19 with TRBJ2-6; D gene unclear. The CDR3 covers 15 residues. Germline V gene data show CDR1 as LNHDA and CDR2 as SQIVND (reference sequence). Trimming left V 5 bases short and J 3 bases short, with 11 bases between. CDR3 nucleotide sequence: TGTGCCAGTAGTTGGTCGGGTGATGGGGCCAACGTCCTGACTTTC. The encoded protein is CASSWSGDGANVLTF.

The chain combines TRBV13 with TRBJ2-1, with 7 bases matching TRBD1. CDR1 PRHDT and CDR2 FYEKMQ come from the germline V gene (reference sequence). V dropped 5 bases and J dropped 5; count of bases not matched to a gene: 12. The CDR3 is made up of 16 amino acids. CDR3 sequence reads: CASSRQGQNAHNEQFF. CDR3 coding DNA: TGTGCCAGCAGCAGACAGGGACAAAATGCCCACAATGAGCAGTTCTTC. Combining the CDR3 with reference TRBV13 and TRBJ2-1 gives the whole variable domain AAGVIQSPRHLIKEKRETATLKCYPIPRHDTVYWYQQGPGQDPQFLISFYEKMQSDKGSIPDRFSAQQFSDYHSELNMSSLELGDSALYFCASSRQGQNAHNEQFFGPGTRLTVL.

The chain uses TRBV7-2 and TRBJ2-7; D is perhaps TRBD1 (6 bases). The CDR3 has 14 amino acids. Germline CDR1 and CDR2: SGHTA and FQGNSA. Trimming stripped 6 bases from V and 4 bases from J, with 16 bases between. The CDR3 DNA reads TGTGCCAGCAGTCACAGGGATCCGAATTACGAGCAGTACTTC. Amino acid sequence: CASSHRDPNYEQYF.

The rearrangement joins TRBV29-1 to TRBJ2-5; no reliable D call. The CDR3 length is 13 residues. Germline CDR1 and CDR2: SQVTM and ANQGSEA. Deletions cut 1 base from V and 9 bases from J, with 15 bases between. CDR3 in amino acids: CSVEALLRPAQYF. The CDR3, as DNA: TGCAGCGTTGAAGCACTACTTAGACCGGCCCAGTACTTC.

The chain employs TRBV7-7 and TRBJ2-2, with TRBD2 as a possible D gene (7 bases). The CDR3 has 16 residues. The V and J ends lost 1 base and 6 bases respectively, with 15 bases between them. CDR1 and CDR2 from the germline V gene are SSHAT and FNYEAQ (reference sequence). CDR3 protein: CASSLVAGGGAGELFF. DNA for the CDR3: TGTGCCAGCAGCTTAGTAGCTGGAGGGGGGGCCGGGGAGCTGTTTTTT.

This chain connects TRBV4-3 to TRBJ2-7, with 8 bases lining up with TRBD2. The CDR3 totals 16 residues. Trimming removed 1 base from V and 0 bases from J; junction bases left unmatched: 5. The germline gives CDR1 LGHNA, CDR2 YSLEER. The CDR3 protein is CASSQGISGNSYEQYF. The CDR3 DNA reads as TGCGCCAGCAGCCAAGGTATTAGCGGGAACTCCTACGAGCAGTACTTC.

This chain links TRBV29-1 with TRBJ1-2, with 8 nucleotides matching TRBD1. V gave up 6 bases and J gave up 4 bases; unmatched junction bases: 13. The CDR3 spans 15 residues. From germline, CDR1 is SQVTM and CDR2 ANQGSEA. CDR3 sequence: CSVCHGQGDPYGYTF. DNA for the CDR3: TGCAGCGTGTGCCACGGACAGGGTGACCCCTATGGCTACACCTTC.

V is TRBV15 and J is TRBJ1-1, with TRBD1 as a possible D gene (6 bases). This CDR3 has 16 amino acids. Trimming took 1 base from V and 2 from J, leaving 14 bases between them. Per the germline V gene, CDR1 is LNHNV and CDR2 is YYDKDF (reference sequence). The DNA for the CDR3 is TGTGCCACCAGCAGAGGCTGGGGAGGGGGTAACACTGAAGCTTTCTTT. It is translated as CATSRGWGGGNTEAFF.

The chain combines TRBV6-6 with TRBJ2-7; 12 bases are shared with TRBD2. The ends lost 7 bases at V and 6 bases at J; junction bases unmatched: 10. Germline values: CDR1 MNHNY, CDR2 SVGAGI (reference sequence). This CDR3 has 15 amino acids. The CDR3 bases are TGTGCCAGCACCCAGGGACTAGCGGGTTCATCCGAGCAGTACTTC. Translation gives CASTQGLAGSSEQYF.

This chain links TRBV9 with TRBJ1-3; D gene uncertain. V lost 3 bases and J lost 0, with 10 bases in between. CDR3 length: 15 amino acids. The germline gives CDR1 SGDLS, CDR2 YYNGEE. The CDR3 DNA follows: TGTGCCAGCAGCGGAACACCTTACTCTGGAAACACCATATATTTT. Residues: CASSGTPYSGNTIYF.

This clone was seen only a few times. The gene calls are TRBV5-1 and TRBJ2-3, with 9 positions matching TRBD2. This CDR3 region has 14 residues. The V gene end was trimmed by 3 bases and the J gene end by 1 base; junction bases not matched to a gene: 0. Per germline, CDR1 SGHRS and CDR2 YFSETQ. CDR3 amino acids: CASSWTSGTDTQYF. DNA of the CDR3: TGCGCCAGCAGCTGGACTAGCGGCACAGATACGCAGTATTTT.

V usage is TRBV19 and J usage is TRBJ2-5; weak D call: TRBD1 (5 bases). Between the trimmed V and J ends, which lost 5 bases and 3 bases, there was a span of 10 bases. Germline-derived CDR1 and CDR2 are LNHDA and SQIVND (reference sequence). This CDR3 spans 13 amino acids. The CDR3 protein is CASSFPGKETQYF. As DNA, the CDR3 is TGTGCCAGTAGTTTCCCAGGGAAAGAGACCCAGTACTTC. The whole variable domain, remainder taken from reference TRBV19 and TRBJ2-5, is DGGITQSPKYLFRKEGQNVTLSCEQNLNHDAMYWYRQDPGQGLRLIYYSQIVNDFQKGDIAEGYSVSREKKESFPLTVTSAQKNPTAFYLCASSFPGKETQYFGPGTRLLVL.

This clone was seen only once. The rearrangement uses TRBV19 and TRBJ2-2; 9 positions match TRBD1. This CDR3 spans 13 amino acids. The germline gives CDR1 LNHDA, CDR2 SQIVND (reference sequence). Written as DNA, the CDR3 is TGTGCAGGGACAGGGTCAACCGGCGGGGAGCTGTTTTTT. Protein: CAGTGSTGGELFF. Filled out from reference TRBV19 and TRBJ2-2, the complete variable domain reads DGGITQSPKYLFRKEGQNVTLSCEQNLNHDAMYWYRQDPGQGLRLIYYSQIVNDFQKGDIAEGYSVSREKKESFPLTVTSAQKNPTAFYLCAGTGSTGGELFFGEGSRLTVL.

The sample holds a few counts of this clone. This chain uses TRBV27 with TRBJ1-6; D might be TRBD1 (6 bases). CDR1 is MNHEY, CDR2 SMNVEV, per germline (reference sequence). The CDR3 contains 15 residues. The V end lost 4 bases, the J end lost 7 bases, and 14 bases lay between the germline ends. CDR3 protein: CASSWTQGGNSPLHF. The CDR3 DNA sequence: TGTGCCAGCAGTTGGACACAGGGCGGCAATTCACCCCTCCACTTT.

The chain has TRBV5-6 and TRBJ2-5, with 7 bases fitting TRBD2. Germline V gives CDR1 SGHDT, CDR2 YYEEEE. The trim removed 4 bases at V and 1 base at J, leaving 16 bases unmatched. The CDR3 length is 18 residues. The CDR3: CASSPDGLAEQLQETQYF. The CDR3 DNA sequence: TGTGCCAGCAGCCCCGACGGGCTAGCGGAGCAACTCCAAGAGACCCAGTACTTC.

The rearrangement links TRBV7-2 to TRBJ2-1; D possibly corresponds to TRBD2 (5 bases). V lost 7 bases, J lost 3 bases, and 13 bases lay in between. CDR1 is SGHTA and CDR2 is FQGNSA in the germline V gene. The CDR3 runs to 14 residues. For the CDR3, the DNA is TGTGCCAGCATCTTCAACCGGGACTACAATGAGCAGTTCTTC. Protein: CASIFNRDYNEQFF.

This chain links TRBV24-1 with TRBJ2-3; D unclear. The CDR3 runs 13 residues. Trimming cost V 9 bases and J 2 bases, with 11 bases left between them. Germline V CDR1 and CDR2: KGHDR, SFDVKD. The CDR3 is CATASHSTDTQYF. CDR3 sequence (DNA): TGTGCCACCGCTTCCCACTCCACAGATACGCAGTATTTT.

The chain recombines TRBV4-2 with TRBJ1-5, with D maybe TRBD1 (6 bases). Trimming took 5 bases from V and 7 from J, leaving 9 bases between them. There are 12 residues in the CDR3. The germline CDR1 and CDR2 sequences are LGHNA and YNFKEQ. This CDR3 reads CASSATGQPQHF. The DNA of the CDR3 is TGTGCCAGCAGCGCTACAGGGCAGCCCCAGCATTTT.

The chain combines TRBV6-1 with TRBJ2-7; possibly TRBD2 for D (6 bases). The CDR3 runs 14 residues. CDR1 and CDR2 from the germline V gene are MNHNS and SASEGT. V dropped 1 base and J dropped 2 bases, with 9 bases sitting between them. The CDR3 coding sequence is TGTGCCAGCAGTGAAGTGACTAGGCCCTACGAGCAGTACTTC. Amino acids: CASSEVTRPYEQYF.

This chain links TRBV2 with TRBJ1-1; 9 bases match TRBD1. V lost 5 bases, J lost 3 bases, and 13 bases stayed unmatched. Germline V gene sequence: CDR1 SNHLY, CDR2 FYNNEI. CDR3 length: 17 amino acids. CDR3 protein: CASSPPSGQGRHTEAFF. In nucleotides, the CDR3 is TGTGCCAGCAGTCCCCCCTCCGGACAGGGGCGGCACACTGAAGCTTTCTTT.

J is TRBJ2-7 and V is TRBV9; TRBD2 is a possible D gene (5 bases). This CDR3 is 15 amino acids long. Trimming pared 3 bases from V and 3 bases from J, leaving 16 bases between. Per germline, CDR1 SGDLS and CDR2 YYNGEE. CDR3: CASSAYEGSNYEQYF. CDR3 nucleotide sequence: TGTGCCAGCAGCGCCTACGAGGGCTCCAACTACGAGCAGTACTTC. The whole variable domain, remainder taken from reference TRBV9 and TRBJ2-7, is DSGVTQTPKHLITATGQRVTLRCSPRSGDLSVYWYQQSLDQGLQFLIQYYNGEERAKGNILERFSAQQFPDLHSELNLSSLELGDSALYFCASSAYEGSNYEQYFGPGTRLTVT.

The chain combines TRBV25-1 with TRBJ2-7, with TRBD2 matching over 8 bases. Losses at the gene ends were 6 bases for V and 4 bases for J; bases not matched to a gene: 2. The CDR3 length is 12 residues. The germline V gene encodes CDR1 MGHDK and CDR2 SYGVNS. The CDR3 is CASRAGAYEQYF. CDR3 nucleotides: TGTGCCAGCAGAGCGGGGGCTTACGAGCAGTACTTC.

The rearrangement links TRBV5-1 to TRBJ2-7; 10 nucleotides agree with TRBD1. Germline values: CDR1 SGHRS, CDR2 YFSETQ. The CDR3 spans 13 residues. The junction had 2 bases not matched to a gene; V was cut back by 5 bases and J by 3 bases. DNA for the CDR3: TGCGCCAGCAGGGGGACAGGGGTCTACGAGCAGTACTTC. This translates into CASRGTGVYEQYF.